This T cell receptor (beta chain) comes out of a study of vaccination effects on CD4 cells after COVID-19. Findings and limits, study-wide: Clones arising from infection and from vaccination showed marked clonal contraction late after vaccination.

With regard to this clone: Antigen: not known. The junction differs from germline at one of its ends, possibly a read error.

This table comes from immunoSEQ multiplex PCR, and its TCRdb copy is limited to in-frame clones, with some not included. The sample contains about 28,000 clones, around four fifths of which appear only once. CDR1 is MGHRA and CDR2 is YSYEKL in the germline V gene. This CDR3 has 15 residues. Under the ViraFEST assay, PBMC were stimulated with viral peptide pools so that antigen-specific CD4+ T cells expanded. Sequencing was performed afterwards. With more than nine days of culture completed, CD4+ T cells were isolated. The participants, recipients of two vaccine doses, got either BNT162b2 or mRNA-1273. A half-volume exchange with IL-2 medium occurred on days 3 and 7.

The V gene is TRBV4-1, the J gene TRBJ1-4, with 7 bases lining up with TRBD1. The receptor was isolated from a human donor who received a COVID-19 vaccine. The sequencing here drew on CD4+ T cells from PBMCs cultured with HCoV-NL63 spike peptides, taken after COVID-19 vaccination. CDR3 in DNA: TGCGCCAGCAGCCAACCAGGGGGAACTGATGAAAAACTGTTTTTT. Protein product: CASSQPGGTDEKLFF.